Listed below are T cell receptor beta chains from one sample, sequenced in a study of response to subunit inactivated influenza vaccine. MiXCR, applied by TCRdb to the RT-PCR reads, yields one record per CDR3 protein. The sample yields roughly 700,000 distinct CDR3 sequences, about 14% seen once. The source was PBMCs from blood, collected 14 to 15 days before vaccination. The receptors were gathered from a man between 50 and 59 years old who received an inactivated influenza vaccine. The CDR3 runs from the conserved cysteine through the conserved F or W.

V gene	J gene	CDR3 protein
TRBV7-2	TRBJ2-5	CASSFRGPETQYF
TRBV5-1	TRBJ2-7	CASSWTGEGGNSYEQYF
TRBV7-2	TRBJ2-7	CASSSRQGAPKQYF
TRBV28	TRBJ1-4	CASSLPYGGYGGEKLFF
TRBV11-2	TRBJ2-5	CASSLVWRLAGGYQETQYF
TRBV7-2	TRBJ2-5	CASSLRTSGARETQYF
TRBV12-3/TRBV12-4	TRBJ2-3	CASSFTPLARGTDTQYF
TRBV3-1	TRBJ2-2	CASSPGTGGLNTGELFF
TRBV20-1	TRBJ1-4	CSASDPSGTNEKLFF
TRBV3-1	TRBJ2-3	CASSQDKAPQGVDTQYF
TRBV2	TRBJ2-7	CASSHRAPRLAVISYEQYF
TRBV6-2/TRBV6-3	TRBJ2-1	CARRGTSGRFSYNEQFF
TRBV29-1	TRBJ2-3	CSAAQTSDTQYF
TRBV6-2/TRBV6-3	TRBJ1-5	CASSYSMFRVRDQPQHF
TRBV11-2	TRBJ2-7	CASSLEAYGLAVSSYEQYF